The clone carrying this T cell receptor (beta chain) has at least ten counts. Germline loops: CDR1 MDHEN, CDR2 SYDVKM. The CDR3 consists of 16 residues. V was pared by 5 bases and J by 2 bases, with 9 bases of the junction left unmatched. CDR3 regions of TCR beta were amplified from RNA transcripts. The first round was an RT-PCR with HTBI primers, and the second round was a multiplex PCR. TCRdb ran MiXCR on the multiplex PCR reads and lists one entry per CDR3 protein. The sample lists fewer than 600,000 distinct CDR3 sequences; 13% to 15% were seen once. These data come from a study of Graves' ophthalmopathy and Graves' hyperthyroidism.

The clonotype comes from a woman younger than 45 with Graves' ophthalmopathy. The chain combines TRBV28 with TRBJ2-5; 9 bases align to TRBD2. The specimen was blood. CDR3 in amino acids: CASSPIGAGGQETQYF. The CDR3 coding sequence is TGTGCCAGCAGTCCAATTGGGGCGGGGGGGCAAGAGACCCAGTACTTC.